The 20 T cell receptor beta chains given below trace back to one sample, sequenced in a study of blood T cell repertoires in COVID-19. Repertoires were generated with immunoSEQ multiplex PCR, while TCRdb's copy carries only in-frame clones and drops some. The table has nearly 250,000 clones, roughly 85% seen once. The sample was PBMCs or T cells enriched from blood (not recorded which). The receptors come from a woman aged 45-60 years with acute COVID-19.

The chain combines TRBV6-5 with TRBJ1-1, with D perhaps matching TRBD1 (6 bases). Per germline, CDR1 MNHEY and CDR2 SVGAGI. V lost 6 bases, J lost 6 bases, and 17 bases lay in between. The CDR3 has 14 amino acids. The CDR3 region has the DNA TGTGCCAGCAGGTACCTTGACAGGTACGCTGAAGCTTTCTTT. This sequence encodes CASRYLDRYAEAFF.

The rearrangement links TRBV27 to TRBJ2-7, with TRBD2 as a possible D gene (5 bases). Between the trimmed V and J ends, which lost 7 bases and 6 bases, there was a span of 19 bases. This CDR3 is built from 14 residues. Germline CDR1 is MNHEY and CDR2 is SMNVEV (reference sequence). The CDR3: CASTAQGPRGEQYF. CDR3 bases: TGTGCCAGCACCGCCCAAGGACCCCGGGGCGAGCAGTACTTC.

This chain uses TRBV12-3 or TRBV12-4 with TRBJ2-7; D call uncertain. Trimming cost V 5 bases and J 3 bases, with 8 bases left between them. The CDR3 covers 12 residues. CDR3 region: CASSVIGYEQYF. CDR3 coding DNA: TGTGCCAGCAGTGTAATCGGCTACGAGCAGTACTTC.

The CDR3 protein is CASSESGAGSPYEQYF. The CDR3, as DNA: TGCGCCAGCAGTGAGTCCGGCGCGGGGTCCCCGTACGAGCAGTACTTC. The rearrangement links TRBV10-1 to TRBJ2-7, with a possible D match to TRBD2 (6 bases). CDR1 WNHNN and CDR2 SYGVQD come from the germline V gene (reference sequence). V shed 0 bases and J shed 4 bases, with 16 bases lying between them. This CDR3 contains 16 residues.

The chain employs TRBV2 and TRBJ1-2, with D possibly being TRBD1 (5 bases). CDR3 length: 14 residues. The germline CDR1 and CDR2 sequences are SNHLY and FYNNEI. Trimming left V 3 bases short and J 5 bases short, with 13 bases between. This CDR3 reads CASSDWGELYGYTF. The CDR3 DNA is TGTGCCAGCAGTGACTGGGGGGAACTATATGGCTACACCTTC.

The genes are TRBV7-2 and TRBJ2-3, with TRBD2 identical over 8 bases. This CDR3 comprises 17 residues. V gave up 5 bases and J gave up 0 bases; unmatched junction bases: 10. The germline CDR1 and CDR2 sequences are SGHTA and FQGNSA. This CDR3 reads CASSGYSRLASTDTQYF. CDR3 sequence (DNA): TGTGCCAGCAGCGGTTACTCCCGACTAGCGAGCACAGATACGCAGTATTTT. The variable domain in full, with the rest retrieved from reference TRBV7-2 and TRBJ2-3, is GAGVSQSPSNKVTEKGKDVELRCDPISGHTALYWYRQSLGQGLEFLIYFQGNSAPDKSGLPSDRFSAERTGGSVSTLTIQRTQQEDSAVYLCASSGYSRLASTDTQYFGPGTRLTVL.

The V call is TRBV3-1 (or the pseudogene TRBV3-2), the J call TRBJ2-3; tentative D call: TRBD2 (6 bases). Trimming removed 5 bases from V and 5 bases from J, with 20 bases in between. Germline V lookup: CDR1 LGHDT, CDR2 YNNKEL (reference sequence). The CDR3 is 16 residues long. CDR3 in amino acids: CASSAPPGEVGDTQYF. The CDR3 DNA follows: TGTGCCAGCAGCGCGCCTCCGGGGGAGGTTGGAGATACGCAGTATTTT.

The gene calls are TRBV11-2 and TRBJ2-1; 8 nucleotides line up with TRBD2. J was trimmed by 9 bases and V by 4 bases; bases with no gene match: 8. Germline CDR1 is SGHAT and CDR2 is FQNNGV. The CDR3 loop spans 14 amino acids. In DNA form, the CDR3 reads TGTGCCAGCAGCTGGAGACTAGCGAGGGGTGAGCAGTTCTTC. Its protein is CASSWRLARGEQFF.

The V and J genes are TRBV6-1 and TRBJ1-2; no clear D gene. The CDR3 extends over 14 amino acids. Germline V gene data show CDR1 as MNHNS and CDR2 as SASEGT. Trimming shortened V by 0 bases and J by 8 bases, and 13 bases separated the two germline ends. The CDR3 coding sequence is TGTGCCAGCAGTGAAGCATGGAGGGCTAGAGGCTACACCTTC. As protein: CASSEAWRARGYTF.

The gene calls are TRBV30 and TRBJ1-5; 11 bases agree with TRBD1. J was trimmed by 6 bases and V by 3 bases; bases with no gene match: 7. This CDR3 spans 15 amino acids. CDR1 is GTSNPN and CDR2 is SVGIG in the germline V gene (reference sequence). The CDR3 region has the DNA TGTGCCTGGAGCAGGGACAGGGGGAAGAGTCAGCCCCAGCATTTT. Protein sequence: CAWSRDRGKSQPQHF. Full variable domain (missing parts from reference TRBV30 and TRBJ1-5): SQTIHQWPATLVQPVGSPLSLECTVEGTSNPNLYWYRQAAGRGLQLLFYSVGIGQISSEVPQNLSASRPQDRQFILSSKKLLLSDSGFYLCAWSRDRGKSQPQHFGDGTRLSIL.

The chain employs TRBV12-2 and TRBJ2-3; no DNA check was done on the table's D call, TRBD1. TRBV12-2 constitutes a pseudogene. This CDR3 contains 15 residues. The CDR3 DNA follows: TGTGCAAGTCGCTCGTTCAGGGGTCGGACAGATACGCAGTATTTT. Encoded protein: CASRSFRGRTDTQYF.

The gene calls are TRBV7-8 and TRBJ1-5; 8 bases map to TRBD1. The CDR3 sequence is 17 residues long. Germline V gene lookup returns CDR1 SGHVS and CDR2 FQNEAQ. The ends lost 2 bases at V and 0 bases at J; junction bases unmatched: 6. In DNA form, the CDR3 reads TGTGCCAGCAGCTTATCGTCCGGGACAGGTAGCAATCAGCCCCAGCATTTT. Protein: CASSLSSGTGSNQPQHF.

This sequence joins TRBV30 and TRBJ2-4; D is unresolved. The ends were cut back, 0 bases at V and 2 bases at J, with 11 bases in the middle. Germline V gene lookup returns CDR1 GTSNPN and CDR2 SVGIG (reference sequence). The CDR3 length is 15 residues. This chain's CDR3 is CAWSVRSSSKNIQYF. In nucleotides, the CDR3 is TGTGCCTGGAGTGTAAGGAGCAGTTCCAAAAACATTCAGTACTTC.

The chain has TRBV2 and TRBJ2-1; D might be TRBD2 (6 bases). With 1 base removed from V and 6 bases from J, the gap between germline ends came to 16 bases. The germline gives CDR1 SNHLY, CDR2 FYNNEI. The CDR3 sequence is 16 residues long. CDR3 coding DNA: TGTGCCAGCAGTGAAGTCGGCCTAGCGACGGGCAATGAGCAGTTCTTC. This gives the protein CASSEVGLATGNEQFF.

The V and J genes are TRBV5-1 and TRBJ1-2; 8 nucleotides align to TRBD1. Germline V gives CDR1 SGHRS, CDR2 YFSETQ. The CDR3 consists of 14 residues. The V gene end was trimmed by 0 bases and the J gene end by 4 bases; junction bases not matched to a gene: 2. CDR3 coding DNA: TGCGCCAGCAGCTTGGACAGGGGGGGCTATGGCTACACCTTC. Its translation is CASSLDRGGYGYTF.

The rearrangement uses TRBV7-2 and TRBJ2-3, with 7 bases aligning to TRBD1. Germline CDR1 and CDR2: SGHTA and FQGNSA. The V gene end was trimmed by 5 bases and the J gene end by 2 bases; junction bases not matched to a gene: 10. This CDR3 comprises 16 residues. The CDR3 bases are TGTGCCAGCAGCGTCGACAGGGCAAAGAACACAGATACGCAGTATTTT. Translation: CASSVDRAKNTDTQYF.

The J gene is TRBJ1-2, the V gene TRBV9; D ambiguous. The CDR3 extends over 13 amino acids. The ends were cut back, 4 bases at V and 0 bases at J, with 7 bases in the middle. Per germline, CDR1 SGDLS and CDR2 YYNGEE. CDR3 loop: CASSRTTNYGYTF. The CDR3 nucleotides read TGTGCCAGCAGCCGGACTACTAACTATGGCTACACCTTC.

The J gene is TRBJ1-1, the V gene TRBV25-1, with TRBD1 matching 7 bases. From germline, CDR1 is MGHDK and CDR2 SYGVNS. The CDR3 runs to 13 residues. Unmatched junction bases numbered 5, after V lost 7 bases and J lost 3 bases. In nucleotides, the CDR3 is TGTGCCAGCAAGACAGGGAGGTACACTGAAGCTTTCTTT. Its translation: CASKTGRYTEAFF.

This chain links TRBV6-5 with TRBJ2-3, with 7 bases that match TRBD1. Per the germline V gene, CDR1 is MNHEY and CDR2 is SVGAGI. The length of the CDR3 is 15 residues. The V gene end was trimmed by 6 bases and the J gene end by 3 bases; junction bases not matched to a gene: 9. CDR3: CASRRQGFPTDTQYF. The CDR3 DNA reads as TGTGCCAGCAGAAGACAGGGTTTTCCGACAGATACGCAGTATTTT.

J is TRBJ2-1 and V is TRBV4-1; 15 bases fit TRBD2. The germline V gene encodes CDR1 MGHRA and CDR2 YSYEKL. The CDR3 has 19 residues. V lost 4 bases to trimming and J lost 9 bases; unmatched junction nucleotides: 16. The CDR3 nucleotides are TGCGCCAGCAGCCTTCGGACTAGCGGGGGGGATAGAACCGCGCGTGAGCAGTTCTTC. Its translation: CASSLRTSGGDRTAREQFF.